Sequencing of this T cell receptor beta chain was carried out in a study of vaccination and CD4 T cells after COVID-19. Across the study: The authors used overlapping spike peptides from SARS-CoV-2, HCoV-NL63, HCoV-OC43 and HCoV-229E to stimulate cells.

The Oncomine TCR Beta short-read assay sequenced DNA from cultured CD4+ T cells. MiXCR, applied by TCRdb to the PCR reads, yields one record per CDR3 protein. The sample carries 10,000 to 12,000 distinct CDR3 sequences, 28% recorded once. This clonotype was detected a few times. Antigen: not known. This CDR3 contains 13 residues. The germline V and J ends were trimmed by 7 bases and 0 bases, with 8 bases remaining between them. Germline CDR1 reads SNHLY; CDR2 reads FYNNEI. Described treatment: roughly 10-day PBMC culture with coronavirus spike peptide pools or control peptides (ViraFEST assay). Antigen-specific T cells were expanded with peptide pools by ViraFEST, and TCRs were then sequenced.

Material: CD4+ T cells from blood, cultured in vitro, obtained after SARS-CoV-2 vaccination. The chain uses TRBV2 and TRBJ2-3; D is ambiguous. The TCR originated in a human donor who had recovered from COVID-19. This CDR3 reads CASMKQSTDTQYF. CDR3 in DNA: TGTGCCAGCATGAAACAGAGCACAGATACGCAGTATTTT.